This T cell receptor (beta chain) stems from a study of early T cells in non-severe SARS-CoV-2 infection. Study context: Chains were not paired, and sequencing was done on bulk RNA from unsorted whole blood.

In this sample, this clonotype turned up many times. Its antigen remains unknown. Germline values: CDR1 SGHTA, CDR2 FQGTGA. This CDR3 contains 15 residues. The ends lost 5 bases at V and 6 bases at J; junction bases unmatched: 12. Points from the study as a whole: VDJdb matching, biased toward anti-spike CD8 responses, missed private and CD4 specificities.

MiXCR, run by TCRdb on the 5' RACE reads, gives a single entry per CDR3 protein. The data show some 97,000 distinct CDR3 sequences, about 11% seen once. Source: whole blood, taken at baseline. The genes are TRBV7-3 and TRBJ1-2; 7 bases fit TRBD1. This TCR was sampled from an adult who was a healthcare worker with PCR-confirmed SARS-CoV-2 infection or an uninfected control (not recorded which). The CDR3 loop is CASSPTPGQANGYTF. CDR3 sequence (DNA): TGTGCCAGCAGCCCAACCCCCGGACAGGCGAATGGCTACACCTTC.